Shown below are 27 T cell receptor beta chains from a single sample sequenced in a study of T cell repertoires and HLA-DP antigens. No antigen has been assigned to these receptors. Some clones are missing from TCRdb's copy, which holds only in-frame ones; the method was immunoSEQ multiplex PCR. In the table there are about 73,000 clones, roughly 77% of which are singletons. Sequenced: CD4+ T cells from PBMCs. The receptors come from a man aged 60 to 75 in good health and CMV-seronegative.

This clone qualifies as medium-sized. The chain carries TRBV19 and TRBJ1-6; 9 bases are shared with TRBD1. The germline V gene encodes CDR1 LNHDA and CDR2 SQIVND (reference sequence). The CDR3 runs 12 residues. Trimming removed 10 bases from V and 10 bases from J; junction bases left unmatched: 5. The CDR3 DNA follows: TGTGCCATAGGGACAGGGCGCTCACCCCTCCACTTT. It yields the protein CAIGTGRSPLHF.

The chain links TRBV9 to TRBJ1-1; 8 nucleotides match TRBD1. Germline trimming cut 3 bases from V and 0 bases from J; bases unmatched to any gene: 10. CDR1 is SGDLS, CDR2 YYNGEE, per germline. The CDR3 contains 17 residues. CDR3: CASSARARGRLNTEAFF. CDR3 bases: TGTGCCAGCAGCGCCCGCGCCAGGGGGCGACTGAACACTGAAGCTTTCTTT.

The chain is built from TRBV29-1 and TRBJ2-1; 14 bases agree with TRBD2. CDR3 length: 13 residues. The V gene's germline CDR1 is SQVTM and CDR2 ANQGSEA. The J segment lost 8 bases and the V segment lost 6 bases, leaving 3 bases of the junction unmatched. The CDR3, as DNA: TGCAGCGTCGGGACTAGCGGGAGCGATGAGCAGTTCTTC. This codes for CSVGTSGSDEQFF.

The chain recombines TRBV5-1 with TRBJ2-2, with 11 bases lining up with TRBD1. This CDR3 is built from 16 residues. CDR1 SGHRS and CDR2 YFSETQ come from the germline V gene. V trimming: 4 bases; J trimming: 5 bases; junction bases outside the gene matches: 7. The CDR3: CASSATGTGGTGELFF. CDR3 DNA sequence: TGCGCCAGCAGCGCGACCGGGACAGGGGGAACCGGGGAGCTGTTTTTT.

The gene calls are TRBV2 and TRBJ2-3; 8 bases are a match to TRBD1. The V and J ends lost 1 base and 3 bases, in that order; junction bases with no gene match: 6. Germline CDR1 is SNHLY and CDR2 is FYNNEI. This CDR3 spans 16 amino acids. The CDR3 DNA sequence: TGTGCCAGCAGTGAAGTTGCGGGACAGGTTACAGATACGCAGTATTTT. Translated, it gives CASSEVAGQVTDTQYF.

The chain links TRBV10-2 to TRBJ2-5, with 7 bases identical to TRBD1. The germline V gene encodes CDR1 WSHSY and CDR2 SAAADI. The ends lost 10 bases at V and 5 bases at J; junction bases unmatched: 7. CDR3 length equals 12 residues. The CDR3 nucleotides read TGCGCCACCGCGACAGGGATTGAGACCCAGTACTTC. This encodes CATATGIETQYF.

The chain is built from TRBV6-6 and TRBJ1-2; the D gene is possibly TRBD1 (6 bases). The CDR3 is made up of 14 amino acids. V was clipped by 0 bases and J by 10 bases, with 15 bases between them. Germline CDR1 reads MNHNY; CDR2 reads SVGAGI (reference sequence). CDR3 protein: CASSYSGGLRDYTF. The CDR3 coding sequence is TGTGCCAGCAGTTACTCTGGGGGGCTCCGCGACTACACCTTC.

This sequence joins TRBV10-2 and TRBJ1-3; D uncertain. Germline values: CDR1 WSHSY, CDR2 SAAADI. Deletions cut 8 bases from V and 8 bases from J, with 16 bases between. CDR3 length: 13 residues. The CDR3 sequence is CASRKDPPDTIYF. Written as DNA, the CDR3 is TGCGCCAGCCGCAAGGACCCGCCGGACACCATATATTTT.

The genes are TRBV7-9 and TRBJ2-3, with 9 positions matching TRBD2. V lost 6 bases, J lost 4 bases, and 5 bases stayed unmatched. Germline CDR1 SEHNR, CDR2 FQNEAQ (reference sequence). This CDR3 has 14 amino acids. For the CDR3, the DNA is TGTGCCAGCAGATATAGCGGGAGCGCAGATACGCAGTATTTT. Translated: CASRYSGSADTQYF.

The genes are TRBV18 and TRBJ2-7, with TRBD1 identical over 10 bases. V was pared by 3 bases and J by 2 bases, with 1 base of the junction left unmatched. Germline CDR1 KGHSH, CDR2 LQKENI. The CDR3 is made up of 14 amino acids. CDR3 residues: CASSPGTGAYEQYF. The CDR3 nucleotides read TGTGCCAGCTCACCCGGGACAGGGGCCTACGAGCAGTACTTC.

CDR3 DNA sequence: TGTGCCAGCGCTGAAGGGAGGGGGTCCAATGAGCAGTTCTTC. Amino acid sequence: CASAEGRGSNEQFF. J is TRBJ2-1 and V is TRBV6-5, with a weak D call TRBD2 (7 bases). V dropped 8 bases and J dropped 6 bases, with 17 bases sitting between them. The CDR3 is 14 amino acids. Germline V gives CDR1 MNHEY, CDR2 SVGAGI.

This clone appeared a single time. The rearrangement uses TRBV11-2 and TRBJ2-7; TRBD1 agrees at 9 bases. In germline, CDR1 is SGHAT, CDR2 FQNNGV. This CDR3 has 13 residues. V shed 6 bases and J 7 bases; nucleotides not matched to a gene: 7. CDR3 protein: CASSPGTGREQYF. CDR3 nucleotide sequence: TGTGCCAGCAGTCCCGGGACAGGGCGGGAGCAGTACTTC.

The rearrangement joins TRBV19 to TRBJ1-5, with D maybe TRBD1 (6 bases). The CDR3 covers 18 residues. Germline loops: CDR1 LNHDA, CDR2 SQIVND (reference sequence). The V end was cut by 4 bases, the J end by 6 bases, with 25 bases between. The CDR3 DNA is TGTGCCAGTAGTACCAAGACAGTGACGGAGGGACATGGTCAGCCCCAGCATTTT. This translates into CASSTKTVTEGHGQPQHF.

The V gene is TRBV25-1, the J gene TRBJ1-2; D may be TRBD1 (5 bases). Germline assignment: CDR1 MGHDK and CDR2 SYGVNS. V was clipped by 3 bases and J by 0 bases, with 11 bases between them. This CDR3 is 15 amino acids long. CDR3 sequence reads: CASSELTVSNYGYTF. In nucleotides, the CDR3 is TGTGCCAGCAGTGAGCTGACAGTCTCTAACTATGGCTACACCTTC.

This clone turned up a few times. CDR3 sequence (DNA): TGTGCCAGCAGCTTCCGATCCAGGGGAAAACTGTTTTTT. This codes for CASSFRSRGKLFF. J is TRBJ1-4 and V is TRBV11-2; TRBD1 is a possible D gene (6 bases). There are 13 residues in the CDR3. Trimming took 3 bases from V and 10 from J, leaving 12 bases between them. Looked up from germline, CDR1 is SGHAT and CDR2 is FQNNGV.

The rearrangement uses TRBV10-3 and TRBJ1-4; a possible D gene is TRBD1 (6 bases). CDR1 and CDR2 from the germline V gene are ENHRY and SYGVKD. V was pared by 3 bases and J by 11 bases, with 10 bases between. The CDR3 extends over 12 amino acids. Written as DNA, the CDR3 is TGTGCCATCAGTGATACTAGGGGGAAACTGTTTTTT. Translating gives CAISDTRGKLFF.

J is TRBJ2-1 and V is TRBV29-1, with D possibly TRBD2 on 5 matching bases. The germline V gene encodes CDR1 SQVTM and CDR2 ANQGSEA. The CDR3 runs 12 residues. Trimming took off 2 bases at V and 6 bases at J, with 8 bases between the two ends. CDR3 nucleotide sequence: TGCAGCGTTGAACGGGGTAGCAATGAGCAGTTCTTC. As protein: CSVERGSNEQFF.

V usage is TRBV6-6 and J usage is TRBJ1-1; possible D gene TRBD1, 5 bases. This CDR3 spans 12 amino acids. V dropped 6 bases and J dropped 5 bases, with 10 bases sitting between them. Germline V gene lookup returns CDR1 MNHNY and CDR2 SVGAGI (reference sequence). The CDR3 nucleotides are TGTGCCAGCAGGGGAGCAGGGACTGAAGCTTTCTTT. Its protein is CASRGAGTEAFF.

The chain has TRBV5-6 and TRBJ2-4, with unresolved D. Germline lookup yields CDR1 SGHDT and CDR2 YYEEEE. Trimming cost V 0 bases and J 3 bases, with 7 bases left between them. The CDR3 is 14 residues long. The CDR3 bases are TGTGCCAGCAGCTTGGTAGGTCACAAAAACATTCAGTACTTC. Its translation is CASSLVGHKNIQYF.

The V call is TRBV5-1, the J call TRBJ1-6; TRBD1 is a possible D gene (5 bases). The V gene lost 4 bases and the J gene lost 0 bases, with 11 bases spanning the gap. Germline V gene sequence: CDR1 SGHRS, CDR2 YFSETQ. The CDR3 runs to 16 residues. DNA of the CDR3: TGCGCCAGCAGCGTAAAGGGGAGCTCCTATAATTCACCCCTCCACTTT. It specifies CASSVKGSSYNSPLHF.

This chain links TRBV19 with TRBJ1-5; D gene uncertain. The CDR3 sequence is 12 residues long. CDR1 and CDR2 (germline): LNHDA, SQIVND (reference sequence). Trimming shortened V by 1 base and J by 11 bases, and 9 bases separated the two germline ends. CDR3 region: CASSIAGGSQHF. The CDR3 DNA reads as TGTGCCAGTAGTATAGCTGGTGGGTCCCAGCATTTT.

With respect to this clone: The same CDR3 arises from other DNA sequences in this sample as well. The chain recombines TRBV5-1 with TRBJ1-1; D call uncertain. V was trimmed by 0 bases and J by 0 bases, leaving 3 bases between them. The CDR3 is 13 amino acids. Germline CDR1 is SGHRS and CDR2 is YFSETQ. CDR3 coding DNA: TGCGCCAGCAGCTTGGAGCTGAACACTGAAGCTTTCTTT. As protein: CASSLELNTEAFF.

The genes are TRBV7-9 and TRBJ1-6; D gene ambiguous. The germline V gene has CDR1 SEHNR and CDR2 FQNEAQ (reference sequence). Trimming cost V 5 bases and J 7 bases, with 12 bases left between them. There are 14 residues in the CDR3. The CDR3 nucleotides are TGTGCCAGCAGCGATGCGGCCTCGAATTCACCCCTCCACTTT. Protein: CASSDAASNSPLHF.

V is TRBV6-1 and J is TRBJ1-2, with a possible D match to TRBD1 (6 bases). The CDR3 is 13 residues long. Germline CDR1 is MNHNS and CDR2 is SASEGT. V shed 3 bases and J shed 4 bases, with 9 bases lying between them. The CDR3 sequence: CASSEGQVYGYTF. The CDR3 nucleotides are TGTGCCAGCAGTGAGGGACAAGTCTATGGCTACACCTTC.

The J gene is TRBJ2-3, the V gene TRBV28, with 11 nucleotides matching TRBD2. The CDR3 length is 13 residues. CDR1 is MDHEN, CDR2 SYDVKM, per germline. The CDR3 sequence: CSTSGGSTDTQYF. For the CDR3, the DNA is TGTTCCACTAGCGGGGGAAGCACAGATACGCAGTATTTT.

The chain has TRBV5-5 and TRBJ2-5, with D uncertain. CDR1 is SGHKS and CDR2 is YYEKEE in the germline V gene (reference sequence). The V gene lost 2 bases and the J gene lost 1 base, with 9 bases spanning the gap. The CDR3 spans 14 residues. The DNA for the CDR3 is TGTGCCAGCAGCTTTCCGGCGGTCCAAGAGACCCAGTACTTC. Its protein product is CASSFPAVQETQYF.

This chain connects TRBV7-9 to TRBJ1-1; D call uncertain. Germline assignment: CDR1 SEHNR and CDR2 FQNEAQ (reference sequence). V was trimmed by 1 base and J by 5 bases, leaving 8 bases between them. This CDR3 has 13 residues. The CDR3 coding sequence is TGTGCCAGCAGCTTAGGGGGAGGGACTGAAGCTTTCTTT. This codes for CASSLGGGTEAFF. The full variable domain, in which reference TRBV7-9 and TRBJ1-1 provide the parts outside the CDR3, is DTGVSQNPRHKITKRGQNVTFRCDPISEHNRLYWYRQTLGQGPEFLTYFQNEAQLEKSRLLSDRFSAERPKGSFSTLEIQRTEQGDSAMYLCASSLGGGTEAFFGQGTRLTVV.